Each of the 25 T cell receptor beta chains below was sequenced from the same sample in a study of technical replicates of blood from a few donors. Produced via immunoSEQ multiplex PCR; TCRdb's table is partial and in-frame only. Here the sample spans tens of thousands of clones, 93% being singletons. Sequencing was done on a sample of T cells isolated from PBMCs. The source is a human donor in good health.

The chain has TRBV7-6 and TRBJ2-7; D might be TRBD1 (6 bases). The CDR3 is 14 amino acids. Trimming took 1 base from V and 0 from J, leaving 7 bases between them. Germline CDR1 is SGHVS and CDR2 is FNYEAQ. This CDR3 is CASSLEGGSYEQYF. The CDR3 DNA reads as TGTGCCAGCAGCTTAGAAGGGGGCTCCTACGAGCAGTACTTC. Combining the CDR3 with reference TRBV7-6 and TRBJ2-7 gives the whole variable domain GAGVSQSPRYKVTKRGQDVALRCDPISGHVSLYWYRQALGQGPEFLTYFNYEAQQDKSGLPNDRFSAERPEGSISTLTIQRTEQRDSAMYRCASSLEGGSYEQYFGPGTRLTVT.

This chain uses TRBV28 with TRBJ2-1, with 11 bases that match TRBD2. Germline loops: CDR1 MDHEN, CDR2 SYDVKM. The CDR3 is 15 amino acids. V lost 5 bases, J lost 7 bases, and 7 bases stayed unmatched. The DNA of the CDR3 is TGTGCCAGCAGTCGTAATTTAGCGGGAGGGAATGAGCAGTTCTTC. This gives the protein CASSRNLAGGNEQFF.

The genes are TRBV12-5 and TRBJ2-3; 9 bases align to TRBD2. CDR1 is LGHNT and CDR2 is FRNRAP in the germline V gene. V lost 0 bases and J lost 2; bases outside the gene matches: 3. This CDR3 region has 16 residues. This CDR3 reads CASGLVSSGITDTQYF. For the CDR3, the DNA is TGTGCTAGTGGTTTGGTTTCTAGCGGGATCACAGATACGCAGTATTTT.

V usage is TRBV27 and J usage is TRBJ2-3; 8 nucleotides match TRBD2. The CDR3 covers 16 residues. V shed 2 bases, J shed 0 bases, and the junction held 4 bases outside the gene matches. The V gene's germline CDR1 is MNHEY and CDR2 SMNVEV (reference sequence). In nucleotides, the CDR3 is TGTGCCAGCAGTTTAATGCTAGCGGGTAGCACAGATACGCAGTATTTT. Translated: CASSLMLAGSTDTQYF.

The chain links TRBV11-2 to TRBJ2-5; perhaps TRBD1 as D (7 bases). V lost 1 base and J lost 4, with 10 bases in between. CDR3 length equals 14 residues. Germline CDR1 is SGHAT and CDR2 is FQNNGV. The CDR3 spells CASSLAGGLETQYF. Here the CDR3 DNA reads TGTGCCAGCAGCTTAGCAGGGGGGCTAGAGACCCAGTACTTC.

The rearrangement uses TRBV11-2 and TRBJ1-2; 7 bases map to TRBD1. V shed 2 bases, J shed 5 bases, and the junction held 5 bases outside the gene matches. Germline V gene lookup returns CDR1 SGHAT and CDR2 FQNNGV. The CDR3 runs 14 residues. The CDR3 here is CASSLSEGAYGYTF. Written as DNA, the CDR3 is TGTGCCAGCAGCTTATCCGAGGGGGCGTATGGCTACACCTTC.

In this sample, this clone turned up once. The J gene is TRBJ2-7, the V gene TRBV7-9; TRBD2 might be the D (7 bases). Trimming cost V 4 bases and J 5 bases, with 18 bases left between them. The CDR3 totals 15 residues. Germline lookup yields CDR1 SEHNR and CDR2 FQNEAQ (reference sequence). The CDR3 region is CASSSPKGGLHEQYF. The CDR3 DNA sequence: TGTGCCAGCAGCTCTCCCAAGGGGGGGTTGCACGAGCAGTACTTC.

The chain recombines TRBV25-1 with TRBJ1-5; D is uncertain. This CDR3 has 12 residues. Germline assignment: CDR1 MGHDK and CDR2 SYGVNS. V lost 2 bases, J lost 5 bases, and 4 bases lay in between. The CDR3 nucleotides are TGTGCCAGCAGTGAAACACATCAGCCCCAGCATTTT. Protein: CASSETHQPQHF.

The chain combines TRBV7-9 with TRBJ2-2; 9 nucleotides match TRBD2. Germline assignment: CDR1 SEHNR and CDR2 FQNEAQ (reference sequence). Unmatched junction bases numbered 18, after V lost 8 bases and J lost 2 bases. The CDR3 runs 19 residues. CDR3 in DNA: TGTGCCAGCCCCTTAACACTCAACGGACTAGCGTTTAACACCGGGGAGCTGTTTTTT. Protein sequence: CASPLTLNGLAFNTGELFF.

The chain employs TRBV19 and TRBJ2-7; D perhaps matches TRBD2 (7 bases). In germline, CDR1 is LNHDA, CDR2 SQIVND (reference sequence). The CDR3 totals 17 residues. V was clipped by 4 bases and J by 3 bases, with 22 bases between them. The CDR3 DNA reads TGTGCCAGTAGTACTCGCACGTCGGGGGGCAGGGTCTACGAGCAGTACTTC. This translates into CASSTRTSGGRVYEQYF.

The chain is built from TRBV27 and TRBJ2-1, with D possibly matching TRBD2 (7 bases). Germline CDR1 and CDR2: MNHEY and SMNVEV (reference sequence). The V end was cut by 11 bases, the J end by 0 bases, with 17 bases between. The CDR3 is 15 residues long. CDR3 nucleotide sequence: TGTGCCGGAAGGGGGGGGGACTGCTCCTACAATGAGCAGTTCTTC. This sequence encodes CAGRGGDCSYNEQFF.

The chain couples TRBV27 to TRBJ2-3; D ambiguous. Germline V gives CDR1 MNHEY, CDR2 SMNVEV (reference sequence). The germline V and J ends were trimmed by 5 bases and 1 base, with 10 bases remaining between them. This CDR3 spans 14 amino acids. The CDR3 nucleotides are TGTGCCAGCAGTCAACAAATGGGCACAGATACGCAGTATTTT. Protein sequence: CASSQQMGTDTQYF.

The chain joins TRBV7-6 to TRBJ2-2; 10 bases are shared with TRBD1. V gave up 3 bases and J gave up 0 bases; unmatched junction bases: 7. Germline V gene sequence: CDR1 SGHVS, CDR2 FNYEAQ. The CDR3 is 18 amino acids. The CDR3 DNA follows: TGTGCCAGCAGCTTCCCCCTAGGACAGGGGGCGAACACCGGGGAGCTGTTTTTT. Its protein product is CASSFPLGQGANTGELFF.

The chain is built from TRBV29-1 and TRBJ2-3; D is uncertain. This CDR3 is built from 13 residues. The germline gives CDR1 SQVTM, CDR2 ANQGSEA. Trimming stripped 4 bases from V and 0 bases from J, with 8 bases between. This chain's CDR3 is CSVAYSSTDTQYF. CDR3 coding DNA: TGCAGCGTTGCGTACAGCAGCACAGATACGCAGTATTTT.

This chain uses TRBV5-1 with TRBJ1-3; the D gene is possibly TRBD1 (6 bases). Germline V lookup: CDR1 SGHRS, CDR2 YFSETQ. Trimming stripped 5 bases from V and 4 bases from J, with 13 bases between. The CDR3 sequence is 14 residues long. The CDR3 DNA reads TGCGCCAGCAGGCCTACAGGGTCCGGAAACACCATATATTTT. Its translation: CASRPTGSGNTIYF.

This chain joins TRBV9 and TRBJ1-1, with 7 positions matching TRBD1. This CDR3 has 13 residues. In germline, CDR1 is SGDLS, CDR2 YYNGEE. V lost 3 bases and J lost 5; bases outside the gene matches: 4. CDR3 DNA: TGTGCCAGCAGCGGACCCAGGGGGACTGAAGCTTTCTTT. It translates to CASSGPRGTEAFF.

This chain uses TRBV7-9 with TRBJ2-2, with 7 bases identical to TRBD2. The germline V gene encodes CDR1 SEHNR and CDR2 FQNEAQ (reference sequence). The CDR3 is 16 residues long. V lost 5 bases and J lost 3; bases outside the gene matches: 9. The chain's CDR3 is CASSRAGAPDTGELFF. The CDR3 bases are TGTGCCAGCAGCCGTGCGGGAGCCCCAGACACCGGGGAGCTGTTTTTT.

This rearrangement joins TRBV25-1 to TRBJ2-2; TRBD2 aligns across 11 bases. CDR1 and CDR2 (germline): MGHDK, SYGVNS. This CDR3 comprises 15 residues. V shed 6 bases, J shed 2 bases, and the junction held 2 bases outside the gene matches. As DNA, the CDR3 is TGTGCCAGCAGCAGACTAGCGGGAAACACCGGGGAGCTGTTTTTT. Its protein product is CASSRLAGNTGELFF. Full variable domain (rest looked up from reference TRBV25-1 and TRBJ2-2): EADIYQTPRYLVIGTGKKITLECSQTMGHDKMYWYQQDPGMELHLIHYSYGVNSTEKGDLSSESTVSRIRTEHFPLTLESARPSHTSQYLCASSRLAGNTGELFFGEGSRLTVL.

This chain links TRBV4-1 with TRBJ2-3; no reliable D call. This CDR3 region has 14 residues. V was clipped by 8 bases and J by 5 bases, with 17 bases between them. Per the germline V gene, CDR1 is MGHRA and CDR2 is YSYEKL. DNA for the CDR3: TGCGCCAGCTCCCACCTCGGCGGTAAAGATACGCAGTATTTT. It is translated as CASSHLGGKDTQYF.

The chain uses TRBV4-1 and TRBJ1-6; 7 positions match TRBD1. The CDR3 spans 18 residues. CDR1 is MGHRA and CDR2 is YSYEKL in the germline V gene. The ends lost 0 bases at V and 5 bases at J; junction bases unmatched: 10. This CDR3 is CASSQEAPGTANNSPLHF. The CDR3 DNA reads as TGCGCCAGCAGCCAAGAAGCCCCCGGGACAGCAAATAATTCACCCCTCCACTTT.

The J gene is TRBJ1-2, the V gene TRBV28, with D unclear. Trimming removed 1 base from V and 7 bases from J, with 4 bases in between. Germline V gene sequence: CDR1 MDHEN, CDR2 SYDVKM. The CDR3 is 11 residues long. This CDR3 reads CASSLSGGYTF. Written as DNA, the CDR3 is TGTGCCAGCAGTTTATCCGGTGGCTACACCTTC.

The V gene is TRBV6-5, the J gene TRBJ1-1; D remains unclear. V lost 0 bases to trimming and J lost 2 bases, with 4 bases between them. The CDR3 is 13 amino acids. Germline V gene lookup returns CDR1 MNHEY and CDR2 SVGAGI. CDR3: CASSYSSNTEAFF. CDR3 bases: TGTGCCAGCAGTTACTCGTCAAACACTGAAGCTTTCTTT.

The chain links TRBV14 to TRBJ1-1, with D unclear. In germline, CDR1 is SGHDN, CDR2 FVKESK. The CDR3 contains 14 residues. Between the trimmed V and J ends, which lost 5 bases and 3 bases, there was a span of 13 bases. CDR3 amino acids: CASSYHSFHTEAFF. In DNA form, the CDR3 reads TGTGCCAGCAGCTACCACAGTTTCCACACTGAAGCTTTCTTT.

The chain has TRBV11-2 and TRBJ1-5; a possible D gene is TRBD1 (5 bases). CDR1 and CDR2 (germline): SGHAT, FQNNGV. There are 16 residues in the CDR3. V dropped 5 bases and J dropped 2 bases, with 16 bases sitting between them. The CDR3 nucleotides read TGTGCCAGCAGCCCTGAGACGGGACTTGGCAATCAGCCCCAGCATTTT. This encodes CASSPETGLGNQPQHF. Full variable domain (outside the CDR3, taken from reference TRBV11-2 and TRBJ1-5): EAGVAQSPRYKIIEKRQSVAFWCNPISGHATLYWYQQILGQGPKLLIQFQNNGVVDDSQLPKDRFSAERLKGVDSTLKIQPAKLEDSAVYLCASSPETGLGNQPQHFGDGTRLSIL.

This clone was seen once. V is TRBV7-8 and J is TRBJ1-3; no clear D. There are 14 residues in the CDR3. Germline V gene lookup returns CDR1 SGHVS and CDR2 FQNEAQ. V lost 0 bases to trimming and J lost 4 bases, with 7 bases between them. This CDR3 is CASSLAPAGNTIYF. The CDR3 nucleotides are TGTGCCAGCAGCTTAGCCCCTGCGGGAAACACCATATATTTT.